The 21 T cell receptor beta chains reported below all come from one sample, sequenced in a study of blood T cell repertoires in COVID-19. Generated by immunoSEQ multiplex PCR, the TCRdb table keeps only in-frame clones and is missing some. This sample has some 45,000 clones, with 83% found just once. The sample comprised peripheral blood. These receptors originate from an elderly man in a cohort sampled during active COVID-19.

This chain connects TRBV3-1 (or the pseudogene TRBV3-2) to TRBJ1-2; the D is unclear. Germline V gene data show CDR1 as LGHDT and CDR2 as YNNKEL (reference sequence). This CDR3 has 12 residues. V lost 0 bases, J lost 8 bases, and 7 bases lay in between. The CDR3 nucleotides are TGTGCCAGCAGCCAAGAGGGGAGGGGCTACACCTTC. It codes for CASSQEGRGYTF.

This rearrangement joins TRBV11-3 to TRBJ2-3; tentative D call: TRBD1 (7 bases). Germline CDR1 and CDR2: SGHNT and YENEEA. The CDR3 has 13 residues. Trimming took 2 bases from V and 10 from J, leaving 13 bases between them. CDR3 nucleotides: TGTGCCAGCAGCTTAAACGGAGGGGGCGCGCAGTATTTT. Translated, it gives CASSLNGGGAQYF.

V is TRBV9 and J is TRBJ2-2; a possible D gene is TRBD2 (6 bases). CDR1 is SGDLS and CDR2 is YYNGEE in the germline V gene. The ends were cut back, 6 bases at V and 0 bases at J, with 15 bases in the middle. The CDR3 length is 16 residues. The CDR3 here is CASTIGGPPNTGELFF. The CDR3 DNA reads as TGTGCCAGCACCATAGGAGGGCCACCGAACACCGGGGAGCTGTTTTTT.

The CDR3, as DNA: TGCAGCCTTCAATCACAGAATACGCAGTATTTT. Translating gives CSLQSQNTQYF. V usage is TRBV20-1 and J usage is TRBJ2-3; D gene ambiguous. This CDR3 contains 11 residues. CDR1 and CDR2 (germline): DFQATT, SNEGSKA (reference sequence).

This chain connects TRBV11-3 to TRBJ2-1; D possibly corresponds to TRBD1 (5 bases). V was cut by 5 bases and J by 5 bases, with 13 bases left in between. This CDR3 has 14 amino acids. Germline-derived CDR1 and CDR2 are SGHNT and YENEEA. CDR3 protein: CASSQGLINNEQFF. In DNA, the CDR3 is TGTGCCAGCAGCCAGGGCCTCATAAACAATGAGCAGTTCTTC.

CDR3 protein: CSVESGTVGYTF. For the CDR3, the DNA is TGCAGCGTTGAATCAGGAACTGTAGGCTACACCTTC. This chain connects TRBV29-1 to TRBJ1-2; D uncertain. Germline lookup yields CDR1 SQVTM and CDR2 ANQGSEA. The CDR3 sequence is 12 residues long. V lost 2 bases to trimming and J lost 8 bases, with 12 bases between them.

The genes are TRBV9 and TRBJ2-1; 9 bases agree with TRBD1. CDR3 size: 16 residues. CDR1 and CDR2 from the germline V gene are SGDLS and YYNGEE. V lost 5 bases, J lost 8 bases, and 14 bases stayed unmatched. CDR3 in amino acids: CASSDQTGTGLDEQFF. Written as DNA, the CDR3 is TGTGCCAGCAGTGATCAAACCGGGACAGGGTTAGATGAGCAGTTCTTC.

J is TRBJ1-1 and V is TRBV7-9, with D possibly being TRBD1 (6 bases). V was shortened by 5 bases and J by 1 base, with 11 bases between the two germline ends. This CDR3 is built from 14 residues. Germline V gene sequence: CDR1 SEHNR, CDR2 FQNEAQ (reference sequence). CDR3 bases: TGTGCCAGCAGCCCGGACAGAACGAACACTGAAGCTTTCTTT. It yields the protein CASSPDRTNTEAFF.

The chain's CDR3 is CASSFGQGFTDTQYF. The CDR3 DNA reads TGCGCCAGCAGCTTCGGACAGGGATTCACAGATACGCAGTATTTT. The rearrangement links TRBV5-1 to TRBJ2-3; 8 bases are shared with TRBD1. CDR3 length: 15 residues. After removal of 2 bases from V and 2 bases from J, the junction contained 4 bases not matched to a gene. Germline assignment: CDR1 SGHRS and CDR2 YFSETQ.

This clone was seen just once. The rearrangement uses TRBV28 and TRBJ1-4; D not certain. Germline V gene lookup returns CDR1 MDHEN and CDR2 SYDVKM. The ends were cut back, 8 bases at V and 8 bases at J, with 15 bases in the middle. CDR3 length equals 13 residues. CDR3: CASRDYAEEKLFF. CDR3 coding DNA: TGTGCCAGCCGAGACTACGCCGAGGAAAAACTGTTTTTT.

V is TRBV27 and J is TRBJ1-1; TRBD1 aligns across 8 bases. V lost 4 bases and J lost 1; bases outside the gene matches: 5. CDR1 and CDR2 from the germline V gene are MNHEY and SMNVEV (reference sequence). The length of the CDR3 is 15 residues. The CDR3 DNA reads TGTGCCAGCAGTTCCTCGGGGACAGGGAACACTGAAGCTTTCTTT. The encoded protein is CASSSSGTGNTEAFF.

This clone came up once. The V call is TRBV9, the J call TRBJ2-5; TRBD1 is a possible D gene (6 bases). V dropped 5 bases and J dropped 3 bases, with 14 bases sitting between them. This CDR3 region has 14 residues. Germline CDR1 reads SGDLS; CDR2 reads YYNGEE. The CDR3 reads CASSVRGGEETQYF. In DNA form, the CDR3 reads TGTGCCAGCAGTGTTCGAGGGGGAGAAGAGACCCAGTACTTC. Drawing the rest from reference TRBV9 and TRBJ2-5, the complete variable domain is DSGVTQTPKHLITATGQRVTLRCSPRSGDLSVYWYQQSLDQGLQFLIQYYNGEERAKGNILERFSAQQFPDLHSELNLSSLELGDSALYFCASSVRGGEETQYFGPGTRLLVL.

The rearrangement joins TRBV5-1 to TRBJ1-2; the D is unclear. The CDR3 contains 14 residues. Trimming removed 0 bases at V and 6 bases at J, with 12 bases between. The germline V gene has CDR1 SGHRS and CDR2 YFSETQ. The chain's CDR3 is CASSLENSRNGYTF. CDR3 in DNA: TGCGCCAGCAGCTTGGAGAACAGCCGTAATGGCTACACCTTC.

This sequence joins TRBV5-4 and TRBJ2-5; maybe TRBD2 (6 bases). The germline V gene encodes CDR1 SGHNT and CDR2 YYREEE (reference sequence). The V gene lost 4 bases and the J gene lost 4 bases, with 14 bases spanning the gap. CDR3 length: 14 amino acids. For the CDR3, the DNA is TGTGCCAGCAGCCTGCTCGGCGGGGCAGAGACCCAGTACTTC. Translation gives CASSLLGGAETQYF.

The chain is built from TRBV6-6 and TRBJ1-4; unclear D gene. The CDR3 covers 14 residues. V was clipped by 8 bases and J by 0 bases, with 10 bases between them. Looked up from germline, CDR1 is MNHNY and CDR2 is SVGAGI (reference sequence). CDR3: CASRRETTNEKLFF. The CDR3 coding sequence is TGTGCCAGCCGCCGGGAAACAACTAATGAAAAACTGTTTTTT.

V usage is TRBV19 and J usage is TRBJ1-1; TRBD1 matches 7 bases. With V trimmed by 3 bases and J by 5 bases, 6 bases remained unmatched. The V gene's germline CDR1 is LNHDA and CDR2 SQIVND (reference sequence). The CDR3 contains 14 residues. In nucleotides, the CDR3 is TGTGCCAGTAGTATCACAGGGGTTTTAACTGAAGCTTTCTTT. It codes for CASSITGVLTEAFF.

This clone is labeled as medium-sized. The CDR3 DNA sequence: TGTGCCAGTAGTTTCCCCCGCAGGGGGAACACTGAAGCTTTCTTT. This encodes CASSFPRRGNTEAFF. This sequence joins TRBV19 and TRBJ1-1; D possibly corresponds to TRBD1 (6 bases). Germline V gene data show CDR1 as LNHDA and CDR2 as SQIVND (reference sequence). The V and J ends lost 5 bases and 1 base respectively, with 14 bases between them. The CDR3 sequence is 15 residues long.

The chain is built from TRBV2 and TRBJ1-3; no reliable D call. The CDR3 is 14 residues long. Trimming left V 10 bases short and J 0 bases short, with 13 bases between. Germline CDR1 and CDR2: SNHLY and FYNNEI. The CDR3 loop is CATAGLSSGNTIYF. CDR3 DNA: TGTGCCACCGCAGGACTAAGCTCTGGAAACACCATATATTTT. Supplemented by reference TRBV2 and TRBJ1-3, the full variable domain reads EPEVTQTPSHQVTQMGQEVILRCVPISNHLYFYWYRQILGQKVEFLVSFYNNEISEKSEIFDDQFSVERPDGSNFTLKIRSTKLEDSAMYFCATAGLSSGNTIYFGEGSWLTVV.

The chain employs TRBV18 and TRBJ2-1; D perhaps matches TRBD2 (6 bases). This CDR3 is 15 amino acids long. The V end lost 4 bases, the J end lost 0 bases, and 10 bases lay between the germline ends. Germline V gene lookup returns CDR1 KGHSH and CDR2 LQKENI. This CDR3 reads CASSLGTASYNEQFF. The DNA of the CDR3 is TGTGCCAGCTCACTCGGGACTGCCTCCTACAATGAGCAGTTCTTC. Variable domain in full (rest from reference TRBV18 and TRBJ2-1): NAGVMQNPRHLVRRRGQEARLRCSPMKGHSHVYWYRQLPEEGLKFMVYLQKENIIDESGMPKERFSAEFPKEGPSILRIQQVVRGDSAAYFCASSLGTASYNEQFFGPGTRLTVL.

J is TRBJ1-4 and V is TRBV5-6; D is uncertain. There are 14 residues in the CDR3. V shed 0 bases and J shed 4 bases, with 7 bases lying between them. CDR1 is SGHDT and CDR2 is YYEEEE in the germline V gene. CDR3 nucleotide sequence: TGTGCCAGCAGCTTGGGTGTCTTTAATGAAAAACTGTTTTTT. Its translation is CASSLGVFNEKLFF.

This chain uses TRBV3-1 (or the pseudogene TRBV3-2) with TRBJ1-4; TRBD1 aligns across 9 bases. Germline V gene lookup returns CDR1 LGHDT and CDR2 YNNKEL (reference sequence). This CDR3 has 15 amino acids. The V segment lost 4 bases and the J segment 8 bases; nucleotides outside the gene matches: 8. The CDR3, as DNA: TGTGCCAGCAGCCCGATGACAGGGGGGAGGGAAAAACTGTTTTTT. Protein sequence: CASSPMTGGREKLFF.